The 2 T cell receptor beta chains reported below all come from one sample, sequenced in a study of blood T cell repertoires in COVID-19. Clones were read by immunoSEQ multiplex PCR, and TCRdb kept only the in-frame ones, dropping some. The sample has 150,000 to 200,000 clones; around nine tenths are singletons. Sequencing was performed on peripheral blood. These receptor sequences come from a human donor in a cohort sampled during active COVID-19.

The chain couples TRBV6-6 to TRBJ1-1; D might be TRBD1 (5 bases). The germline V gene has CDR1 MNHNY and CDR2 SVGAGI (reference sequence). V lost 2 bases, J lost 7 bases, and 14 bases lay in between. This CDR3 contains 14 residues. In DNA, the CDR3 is TGTGCCAGCAGTTACACCAGGGCGGGGGATGAAGCTTTCTTT. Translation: CASSYTRAGDEAFF.

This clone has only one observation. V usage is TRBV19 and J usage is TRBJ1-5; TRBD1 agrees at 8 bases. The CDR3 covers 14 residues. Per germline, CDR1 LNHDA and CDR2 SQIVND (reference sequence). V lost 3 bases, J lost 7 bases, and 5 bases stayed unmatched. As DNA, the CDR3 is TGTGCCAGTAGTATGCAGGGGGCTGAGCAGCCCCAGCATTTT. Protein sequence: CASSMQGAEQPQHF.